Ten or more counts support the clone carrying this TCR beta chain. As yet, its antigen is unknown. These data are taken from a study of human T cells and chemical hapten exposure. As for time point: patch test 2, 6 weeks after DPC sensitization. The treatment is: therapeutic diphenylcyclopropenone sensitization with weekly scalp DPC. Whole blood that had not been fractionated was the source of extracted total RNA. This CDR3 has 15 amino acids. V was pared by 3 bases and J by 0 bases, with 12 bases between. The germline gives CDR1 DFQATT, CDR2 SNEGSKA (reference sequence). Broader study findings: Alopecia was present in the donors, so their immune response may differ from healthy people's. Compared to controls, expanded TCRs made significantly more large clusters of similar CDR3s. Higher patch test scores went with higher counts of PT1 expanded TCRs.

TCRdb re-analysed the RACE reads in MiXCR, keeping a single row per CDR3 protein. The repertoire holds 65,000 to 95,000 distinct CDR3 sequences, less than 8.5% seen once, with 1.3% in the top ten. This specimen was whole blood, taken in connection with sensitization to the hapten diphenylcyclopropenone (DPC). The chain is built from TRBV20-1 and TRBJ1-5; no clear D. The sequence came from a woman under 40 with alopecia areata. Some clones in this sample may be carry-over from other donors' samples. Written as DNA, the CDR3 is TGCAGTGCTAGGTCAGGTGGCCCTAGCAATCAGCCCCAGCATTTT. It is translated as CSARSGGPSNQPQHF.